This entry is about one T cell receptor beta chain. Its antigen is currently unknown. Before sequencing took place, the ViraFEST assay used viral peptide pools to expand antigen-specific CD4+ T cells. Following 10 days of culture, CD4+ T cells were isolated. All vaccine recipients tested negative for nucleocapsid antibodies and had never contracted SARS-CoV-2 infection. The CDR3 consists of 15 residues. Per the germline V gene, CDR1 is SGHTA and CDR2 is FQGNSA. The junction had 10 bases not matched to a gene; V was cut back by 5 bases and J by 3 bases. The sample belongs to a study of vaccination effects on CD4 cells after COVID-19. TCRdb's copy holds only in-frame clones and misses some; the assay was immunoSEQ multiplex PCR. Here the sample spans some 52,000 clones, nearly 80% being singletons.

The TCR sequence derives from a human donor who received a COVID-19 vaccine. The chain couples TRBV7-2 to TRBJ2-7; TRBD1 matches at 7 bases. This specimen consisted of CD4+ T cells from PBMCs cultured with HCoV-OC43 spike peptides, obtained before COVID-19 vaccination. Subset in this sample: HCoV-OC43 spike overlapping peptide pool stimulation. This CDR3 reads CASSLQSGGYYEQYV. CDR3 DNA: TGTGCCAGCAGCCTCCAATCAGGGGGATACTACGAGCAGTACGTC.